Below, 8 T cell receptor beta chains from the same sample are listed, as sequenced in a study of shared clonotypes between healthy human individuals. Profiled with immunoSEQ multiplex PCR; TCRdb holds only in-frame clones, not every one. Of about 1.5 million clones in the sample, 95% to 99% were seen once. The sequencing input was naive CD4+ T cells sorted from blood. Subset described: CD45RA+ positively selected. The receptors were gathered from a man aged 30 to 45 in good health.

The rearrangement uses TRBV27 and TRBJ2-1; TRBD2 aligns across 8 bases. The CDR3 contains 16 residues. V lost 5 bases, J lost 6 bases, and 12 bases stayed unmatched. CDR1 and CDR2 from the germline V gene are MNHEY and SMNVEV (reference sequence). In DNA, the CDR3 is TGTGCCAGCAGTATAAGAATGGCGGGAGGAGGCAATGAGCAGTTCTTC. Its translation is CASSIRMAGGGNEQFF.

The gene calls are TRBV29-1 and TRBJ2-3; D assignment may be TRBD1 or TRBD2 (5 bases each). Germline V gene sequence: CDR1 SQVTM, CDR2 ANQGSEA. Trimming took off 7 bases at V and 5 bases at J, with 10 bases between the two ends. CDR3 length: 11 residues. CDR3 DNA sequence: TGCAGCGCCGAGAGGGGAGATACGCAGTATTTT. It translates to CSAERGDTQYF.

This clone occurred once. The chain links TRBV11-3 to TRBJ2-1; D unresolved. Germline V gives CDR1 SGHNT, CDR2 YENEEA. Between the trimmed V and J ends, which lost 0 bases and 10 bases, there was a span of 13 bases. There are 14 residues in the CDR3. Here the CDR3 DNA reads TGTGCCAGCAGCTTAGACCCCACCTCTCGGGAGCAGTTCTTC. Translation: CASSLDPTSREQFF.

This sequence joins TRBV28 and TRBJ2-7; possibly TRBD2 for D (6 bases). V was clipped by 6 bases and J by 3 bases, with 15 bases between them. Per the germline V gene, CDR1 is MDHEN and CDR2 is SYDVKM. The CDR3 is made up of 14 amino acids. CDR3 in amino acids: CASRAGGQNYEQYF. DNA of the CDR3: TGTGCCAGCAGAGCTGGAGGGCAGAACTACGAGCAGTACTTC.

This rearrangement joins TRBV7-8 to TRBJ2-6; a weak D match, TRBD1 (5 bases). The length of the CDR3 is 16 residues. Germline CDR1 is SGHVS and CDR2 is FQNEAQ. The V and J ends lost 2 bases and 2 bases respectively, with 10 bases between them. CDR3 in DNA: TGTGCCAGCAGCTTAACAGGTGTAACTGGGGCCAACGTCCTGACTTTC. This encodes CASSLTGVTGANVLTF.

This chain connects TRBV9 to TRBJ1-2; 7 positions match TRBD1. CDR1 is SGDLS and CDR2 is YYNGEE in the germline V gene. The CDR3 is 22 amino acids. J was trimmed by 2 bases and V by 0 bases; bases with no gene match: 25. For the CDR3, the DNA is TGTGCCAGCAGCGTAGCCGATGATCGGGCCGCCTCGGGGGGGACAGCGAACTATGGCTACACCTTC. Translated, it gives CASSVADDRAASGGTANYGYTF.

The chain recombines TRBV5-4 with TRBJ2-1, with 11 positions matching TRBD2. CDR3 length: 18 amino acids. Germline-derived CDR1 and CDR2 are SGHNT and YYREEE (reference sequence). Losses at the gene ends were 0 bases for V and 2 bases for J; bases not matched to a gene: 7. The CDR3: CASSLGAIAGGPYNEQFF. CDR3 sequence (DNA): TGTGCCAGCAGCTTGGGGGCGATAGCGGGAGGGCCCTACAATGAGCAGTTCTTC.

The gene calls are TRBV6-1 and TRBJ1-1, with D unresolved. Germline V gene data show CDR1 as MNHNS and CDR2 as SASEGT. With 5 bases removed from V and 1 base from J, the gap between germline ends came to 11 bases. The CDR3 is made up of 14 amino acids. CDR3 DNA: TGTGCCAGCAGTTTCACAAGCCAGAACACTGAAGCTTTCTTT. Translating it yields CASSFTSQNTEAFF.